This is a list of T cell receptor beta chains from one sample in a study of blood T cell repertoires in COVID-19. Using immunoSEQ multiplex PCR, the repertoire was profiled, and TCRdb retains in-frame clones only, with some absent. The sample has 55,000 to 65,000 clones, more than 75% seen once. Sequencing was performed on peripheral blood. Source of these receptors: a human donor in a cohort sampled during active COVID-19. Both conserved end residues are part of each CDR3. D genes are given only for firm matches. Some rows mark clone size as missing; the rest say once, few, many or name a class of expanded clone.

cdr3_aa cdr3_nt j_call clone_size v_call d_call
CASSRPAGSNQPQHF TGTGCCAGCAGCCGCCCCGCGGGTAGCAATCAGCCCCAGCATTTT TRBJ1-5 - TRBV6-2/TRBV6-3 -
CASSTGLPNTGELFF TGCGCCAGCAGTACCGGACTGCCGAACACCGGGGAGCTGTTTTTT TRBJ2-2 - TRBV5-1 -
CATHSDTGSPLHF TGTGCCACCCACAGTGACACAGGGTCACCCCTCCACTTT TRBJ1-6 - TRBV10-3 -
CSGQKDRGDNEQFF TGCAGCGGACAGAAGGACAGGGGAGACAATGAGCAGTTCTTC TRBJ2-1 - TRBV29-1 TRBD1
CASRNRTGTGELFF TGTGCCAGCAGAAACAGGACAGGCACCGGGGAGCTGTTTTTT TRBJ2-2 - TRBV6-4 TRBD1
CASEWTSGTNEQFF TGTGCCAGCGAGTGGACTAGCGGGACTAATGAGCAGTTCTTC TRBJ2-1 - TRBV6-5 TRBD2
CASTPNGNTEAFF TGTGCCAGCACCCCTAACGGGAACACTGAAGCTTTCTTT TRBJ1-1 few TRBV28 -
CASSLGTGLETQYF TGCGCCAGCAGCTTGGGGACAGGGTTGGAGACCCAGTACTTC TRBJ2-5 - TRBV5-1 TRBD1
CASSVFNTDTQYF TGTGCCAGCAGCGTTTTTAATACAGATACGCAGTATTTT TRBJ2-3 - TRBV5-5 -
CASTHNRGQETQYF TGTGCCAGCACCCATAACAGGGGGCAGGAGACCCAGTACTTC TRBJ2-5 once TRBV7-9 TRBD1
CASSPGTGVKEQFF TGTGCCAGCAGTCCCGGGACAGGGGTGAAGGAGCAGTTCTTC TRBJ2-1 - TRBV6-5 TRBD1
CASSIEGRSPYGYTF TGTGCCAGTAGTATAGAGGGCAGGTCCCCCTATGGCTACACCTTC TRBJ1-2 - TRBV19 -
CASSEWTGPSTDTQYF TGTGCCAGCAGTGAATGGACAGGGCCTAGCACAGATACGCAGTATTTT TRBJ2-3 - TRBV25-1 TRBD1
CAGKLAGGLEQYF TGTGCCGGCAAACTAGCGGGGGGGCTCGAGCAGTACTTC TRBJ2-7 - TRBV6-5 TRBD2
CASSQDSGAPGPQHF TGTGCCAGCAGCCAAGATAGTGGGGCCCCAGGGCCCCAGCATTTT TRBJ1-5 - TRBV3-1/TRBV3-2 -
CASSFEQANYGYTF TGTGCCAGCAGCTTCGAACAGGCTAACTATGGCTACACCTTC TRBJ1-2 - TRBV7-9 -
CASSERAAWGHTGELFF TGTGCCAGCAGCGAGCGGGCTGCGTGGGGCCACACCGGGGAGCTGTTTTTT TRBJ2-2 few TRBV9 -
CSATGGRGELFF TGCAGCGCCACAGGGGGTCGAGGGGAGCTGTTTTTT TRBJ2-2 - TRBV29-1 TRBD1
CATSGGTDNYGYTF TGTGCCACCAGTGGCGGGACAGATAACTATGGCTACACCTTC TRBJ1-2 - TRBV24-1 TRBD1
CASSLAGVLTDTQYF TGTGCCAGCAGCCTAGCGGGGGTCCTCACAGATACGCAGTATTTT TRBJ2-3 - TRBV5-4 TRBD2
CASSQVEDTQYF TGTGCCAGCAGCCAAGTGGAGGATACGCAGTATTTT TRBJ2-3 - TRBV4-2 -
CASSSQGYEQYF TGCGCCAGCAGCTCCCAGGGCTACGAGCAGTACTTC TRBJ2-7 - TRBV5-1 -
CASSLRTSGGTDTQYF TGTGCCAGCAGCTTGCGGACTAGCGGGGGAACAGATACGCAGTATTTT TRBJ2-3 - TRBV7-2 TRBD2
CSQGTGVTDTQYF TGCAGCCAAGGGACAGGAGTCACAGATACGCAGTATTTT TRBJ2-3 - TRBV29-1 TRBD1
CASSLNWNTEAFF TGTGCCAGCTCGCTGAACTGGAACACTGAAGCTTTCTTT TRBJ1-1 once TRBV28 -
CASSPGQGRTLHF TGTGCCAGCAGCCCCGGACAGGGGAGGACCCTCCACTTT TRBJ1-6 few TRBV7-9 TRBD1
CASRQGSTDTQYF TGTGCCAGCAGACAGGGGAGCACAGATACGCAGTATTTT TRBJ2-3 - TRBV19 TRBD1
CASIRDRNTDTQYF TGTGCCAGTATCCGGGACAGAAACACAGATACGCAGTATTTT TRBJ2-3 few TRBV2 TRBD1
CASSFSRNGGAYEQFF TGTGCCAGCAGCTTTTCGCGGAACGGGGGGGCCTATGAGCAGTTCTTC TRBJ2-1 once TRBV13 TRBD2
CASSLMQGAQTNEKLFF TGTGCCAGCAGCCTAATGCAGGGGGCGCAAACTAATGAAAAACTGTTTTTT TRBJ1-4 - TRBV5-4 TRBD1
CASSARGGAYNEQFF TGTGCCAGCAGCGCCCGCGGGGGGGCTTACAATGAGCAGTTCTTC TRBJ2-1 - TRBV11-3 TRBD2
CASRLSRNQPQHF TGTGCCAGCAGGTTAAGCAGGAATCAGCCCCAGCATTTT TRBJ1-5 - TRBV27 -
CASSDRPYGYGYTF TGTGCCAGTAGCGACAGGCCTTACGGTTATGGCTACACCTTC TRBJ1-2 - TRBV19 -
CASSSRGQPQHF TGTGCCAGCAGTTCCAGGGGGCAGCCCCAGCATTTT TRBJ1-5 - TRBV3-1/TRBV3-2 TRBD1
CASSQDRTGSGDTEAFF TGTGCCAGCAGCCAAGATCGGACAGGGAGTGGTGACACTGAAGCTTTCTTT TRBJ1-1 few TRBV4-2 TRBD1
CASSVDRAQPLGNTIYF TGTGCCAGTAGTGTGGACAGGGCCCAGCCTCTCGGAAACACCATATATTTT TRBJ1-3 - TRBV19 TRBD1
CASSVDRVWETQYF TGCGCCAGCAGCGTAGACAGGGTGTGGGAGACCCAGTACTTC TRBJ2-5 - TRBV5-1 TRBD1
CASSLGGNYGYTF TGTGCCAGTAGTCTAGGGGGCAACTATGGCTACACCTTC TRBJ1-2 - TRBV19 TRBD1
CSVAPGLADNEQFF TGCAGCGTTGCACCGGGACTAGCAGACAATGAGCAGTTCTTC TRBJ2-1 once TRBV29-1 TRBD2
CATSAGEGYTF TGTGCCACCAGCGCTGGCGAGGGTTACACCTTC TRBJ1-2 - TRBV15 -
CASSEGQGYEAFF TGCGCCAGCAGCGAGGGACAGGGGTATGAAGCTTTCTTT TRBJ1-1 - TRBV5-1 TRBD1
CASSERESPGIYGYTF TGCGCCAGCAGCGAACGCGAGTCGCCTGGTATCTATGGCTACACCTTC TRBJ1-2 - TRBV4-1 -